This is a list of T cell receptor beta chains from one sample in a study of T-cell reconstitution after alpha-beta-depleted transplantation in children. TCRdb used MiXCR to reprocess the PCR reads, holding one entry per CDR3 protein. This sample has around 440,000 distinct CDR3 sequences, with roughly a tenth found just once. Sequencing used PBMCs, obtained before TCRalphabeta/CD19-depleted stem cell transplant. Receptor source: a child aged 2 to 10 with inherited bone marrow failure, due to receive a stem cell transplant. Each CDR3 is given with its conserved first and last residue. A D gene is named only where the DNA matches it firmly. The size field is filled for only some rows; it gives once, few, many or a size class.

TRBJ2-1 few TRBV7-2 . TGTGCCAGCAGCTCGAAACCGGGACGGGAGCAGTTCTTC CASSSKPGREQFF
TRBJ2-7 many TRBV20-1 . TGCAGTGCCCCCGAGTTTGGGCGCGGTTACGAGCAGTACTTC CSAPEFGRGYEQYF
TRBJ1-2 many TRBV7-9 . TGTGCCAGCGTAAGGGATGACTATGGCTACACCTTC CASVRDDYGYTF
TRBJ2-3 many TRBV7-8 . TGTGCCAGCAGCCCTTATGAGCTAGTTCCAGATACGCAGTATTTT CASSPYELVPDTQYF
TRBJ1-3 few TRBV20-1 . TGCAGTGCTAGAGAATACTTGGGGGAGGGCGCTGGAAACACCATATATTTT CSAREYLGEGAGNTIYF
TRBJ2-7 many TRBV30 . TGTGCCTGGAGTACCCTGACAGCCTACGAGCAGTACTTC CAWSTLTAYEQYF
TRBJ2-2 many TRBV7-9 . TGTGCCAGCAGCTTAGGAGGGAGCCCCGTCGGGGAGCTGTTTTTT CASSLGGSPVGELFF
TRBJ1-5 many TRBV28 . TGTGCCAGCAGCCAATCACAGGCAGGGAGCAATCAGCCCCAGCATTTT CASSQSQAGSNQPQHF
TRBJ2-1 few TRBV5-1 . TGCGCCAGCAGCTTGGTACGGCTCCTCTCCTACAATGAGCAGTTCTTC CASSLVRLLSYNEQFF
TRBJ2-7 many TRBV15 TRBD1 TGTGCCACCAGCAGAGCAGGGGGCCAGATCGAGCAGTACTTC CATSRAGGQIEQYF
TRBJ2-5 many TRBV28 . TGTGCCAGCAGTTCTCCTAGGGGGGATAGAGAGACCCAGTACTTC CASSSPRGDRETQYF
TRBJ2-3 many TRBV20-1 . TGCAGTGCTGATGTCCGGGCAGATACGCAGTATTTT CSADVRADTQYF
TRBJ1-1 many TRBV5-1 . TGCGCCAGCAGCTGGGTCGGGGGCCGGACTGAAGCTTTCTTT CASSWVGGRTEAFF
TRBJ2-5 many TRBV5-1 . TGCGCCAGCAGCTTGGATGGGTACGCGGAGACCCAGTACTTC CASSLDGYAETQYF
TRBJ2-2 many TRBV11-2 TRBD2 TGTGCCAGCAGCTTACCTTCGGGACTAGCGGAAGCTAAACTCAACACCGGGGAGCTGTTTTTT CASSLPSGLAEAKLNTGELFF
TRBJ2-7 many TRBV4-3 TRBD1 TGCGCCAGCAGCCTCGCCGGGACAGGGGTTCAGGAGCAGTACTTC CASSLAGTGVQEQYF
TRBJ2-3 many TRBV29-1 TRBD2 TGCAGCGTTGAAGATCGTCGGGGGGCAGATACGCAGTATTTT CSVEDRRGADTQYF
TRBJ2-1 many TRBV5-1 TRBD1 TGCGCCAGCAGTCGGGGGACAGGACTGTTCAATGAGCAGTTCTTC CASSRGTGLFNEQFF
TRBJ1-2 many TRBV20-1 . TGCAGTGCTTTCGGCCCTCAGGGTTCCCTCAATGGCTACACCTTC CSAFGPQGSLNGYTF
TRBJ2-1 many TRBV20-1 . TGCAGTGCTAGAGTACCTCACAATGAGCAGTTCTTC CSARVPHNEQFF
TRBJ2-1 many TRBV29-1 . TGCAGCGTTGAACTTGGGGGCGCACTCTCCAATGAGCAGTTCTTC CSVELGGALSNEQFF
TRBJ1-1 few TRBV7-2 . TGTGCCAGCAGCTTAGCGCGGGTGGGGACCTATAACACTGAAGCTTTCTTT CASSLARVGTYNTEAFF
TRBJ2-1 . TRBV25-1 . TGTGCCAGCAGTGGATGGGACTGGGACAATGAGCAGTTCTTC CASSGWDWDNEQFF